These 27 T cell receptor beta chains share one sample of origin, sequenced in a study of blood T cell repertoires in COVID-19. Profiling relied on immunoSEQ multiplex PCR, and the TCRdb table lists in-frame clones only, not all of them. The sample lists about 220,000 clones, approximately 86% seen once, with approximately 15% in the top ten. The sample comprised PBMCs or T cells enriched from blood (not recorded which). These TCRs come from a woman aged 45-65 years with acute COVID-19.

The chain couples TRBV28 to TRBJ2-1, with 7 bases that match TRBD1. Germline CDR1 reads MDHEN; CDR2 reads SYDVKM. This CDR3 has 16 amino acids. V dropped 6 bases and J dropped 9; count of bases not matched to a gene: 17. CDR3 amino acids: CASSRHRGQGSGEQFF. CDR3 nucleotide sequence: TGTGCCAGCAGCCGACACAGGGGTCAGGGCTCCGGTGAGCAGTTCTTC.

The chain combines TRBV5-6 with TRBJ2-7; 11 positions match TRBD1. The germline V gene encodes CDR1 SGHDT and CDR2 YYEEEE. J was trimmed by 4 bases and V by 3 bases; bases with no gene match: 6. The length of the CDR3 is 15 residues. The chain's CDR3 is CASSSPGQGAYEQYF. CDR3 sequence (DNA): TGTGCCAGCAGCTCCCCCGGACAGGGGGCGTACGAGCAGTACTTC.

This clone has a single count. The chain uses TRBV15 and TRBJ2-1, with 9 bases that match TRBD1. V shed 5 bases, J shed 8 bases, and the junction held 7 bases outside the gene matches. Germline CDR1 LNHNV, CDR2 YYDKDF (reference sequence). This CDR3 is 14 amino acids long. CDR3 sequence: CATSAGTGPYEQFF. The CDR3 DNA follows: TGTGCCACCAGCGCAGGGACAGGGCCGTATGAGCAGTTCTTC. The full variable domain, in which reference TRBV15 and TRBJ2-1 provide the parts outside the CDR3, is DAMVIQNPRYQVTQFGKPVTLSCSQTLNHNVMYWYQQKSSQAPKLLFHYYDKDFNNEADTPDNFQSRRPNTSFCFLDIRSPGLGDTAMYLCATSAGTGPYEQFFGPGTRLTVL.

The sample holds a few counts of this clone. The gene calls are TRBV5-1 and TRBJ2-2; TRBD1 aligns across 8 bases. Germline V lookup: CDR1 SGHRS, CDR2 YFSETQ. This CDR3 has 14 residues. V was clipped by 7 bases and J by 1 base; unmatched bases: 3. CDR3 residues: CASDRGWNTGELFF. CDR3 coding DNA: TGCGCCAGCGACAGGGGTTGGAACACCGGGGAGCTGTTTTTT.

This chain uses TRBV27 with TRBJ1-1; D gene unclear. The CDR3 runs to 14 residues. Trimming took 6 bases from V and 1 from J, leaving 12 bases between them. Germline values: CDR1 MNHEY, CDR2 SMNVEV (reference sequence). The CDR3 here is CASSIGGWNTEAFF. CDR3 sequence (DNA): TGTGCCAGCAGCATCGGAGGGTGGAACACTGAAGCTTTCTTT.

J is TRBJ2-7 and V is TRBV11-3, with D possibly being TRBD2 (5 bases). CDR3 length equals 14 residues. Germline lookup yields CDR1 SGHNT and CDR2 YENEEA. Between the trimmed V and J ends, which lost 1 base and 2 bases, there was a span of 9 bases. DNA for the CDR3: TGTGCCAGCAGCTTAGGAGGGTCCGCCTACGAGCAGTACTTC. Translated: CASSLGGSAYEQYF.

CDR3 nucleotide sequence: TGTGCCAGCAGCCCCTTGGCCCAGCGGGAAGGCACCGGGGAGCTGTTTTTT. Residues: CASSPLAQREGTGELFF. The chain combines TRBV4-2 with TRBJ2-2, with 7 bases matching TRBD2. CDR1 and CDR2 (germline): LGHNA, YNFKEQ. The V and J ends lost 4 bases and 4 bases, in that order; junction bases with no gene match: 12. This CDR3 has 17 residues.

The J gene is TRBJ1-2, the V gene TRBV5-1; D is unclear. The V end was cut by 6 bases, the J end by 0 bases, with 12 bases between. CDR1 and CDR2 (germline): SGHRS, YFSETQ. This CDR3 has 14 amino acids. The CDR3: CASTRDLTNYGYTF. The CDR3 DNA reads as TGCGCCAGCACGAGGGATCTGACTAACTATGGCTACACCTTC.

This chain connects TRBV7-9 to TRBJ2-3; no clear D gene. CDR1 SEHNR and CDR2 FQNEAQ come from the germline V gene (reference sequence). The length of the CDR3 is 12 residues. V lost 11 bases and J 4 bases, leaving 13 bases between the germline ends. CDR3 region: CAGSDAADTQYF. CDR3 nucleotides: TGTGCCGGCTCTGACGCGGCAGATACGCAGTATTTT.

In DNA form, the CDR3 reads TGTGCCAGCAGCCGCGGGACAGTCGCCATTAACACCGGGGAGCTGTTTTTT. Its translation is CASSRGTVAINTGELFF. The chain has TRBV7-9 and TRBJ2-2, with D perhaps TRBD1 (7 bases). V gave up 5 bases and J gave up 2 bases, with 18 bases separating them. Germline-derived CDR1 and CDR2 are SEHNR and FQNEAQ (reference sequence). The CDR3 extends over 17 amino acids.

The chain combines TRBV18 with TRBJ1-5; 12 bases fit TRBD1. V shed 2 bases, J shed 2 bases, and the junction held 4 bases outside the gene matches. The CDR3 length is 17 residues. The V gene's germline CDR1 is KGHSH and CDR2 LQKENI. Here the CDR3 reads CASSPRGQGAGNQPQHF. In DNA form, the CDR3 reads TGTGCCAGCTCACCAAGGGGACAGGGGGCGGGCAATCAGCCCCAGCATTTT.

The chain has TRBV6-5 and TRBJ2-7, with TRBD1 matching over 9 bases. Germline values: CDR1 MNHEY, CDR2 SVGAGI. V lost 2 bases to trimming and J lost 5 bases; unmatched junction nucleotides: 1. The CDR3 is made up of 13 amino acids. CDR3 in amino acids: CASSYGDRDEQYF. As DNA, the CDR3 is TGTGCCAGCAGTTACGGGGACAGGGACGAGCAGTACTTC.

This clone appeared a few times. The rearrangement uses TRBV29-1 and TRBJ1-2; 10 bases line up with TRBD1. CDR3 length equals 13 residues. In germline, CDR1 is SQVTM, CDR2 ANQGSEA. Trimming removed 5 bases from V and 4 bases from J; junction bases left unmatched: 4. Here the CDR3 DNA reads TGCAGCGTTCGACAGGGGGCTAGCTATGGCTACACCTTC. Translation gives CSVRQGASYGYTF.

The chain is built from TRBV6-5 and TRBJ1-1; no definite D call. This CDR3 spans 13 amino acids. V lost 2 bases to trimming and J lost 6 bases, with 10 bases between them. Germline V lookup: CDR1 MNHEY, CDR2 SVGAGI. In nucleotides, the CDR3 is TGTGCCAGCAGTTACAGGGAGGGCGCTGAAGCTTTCTTT. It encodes CASSYREGAEAFF.

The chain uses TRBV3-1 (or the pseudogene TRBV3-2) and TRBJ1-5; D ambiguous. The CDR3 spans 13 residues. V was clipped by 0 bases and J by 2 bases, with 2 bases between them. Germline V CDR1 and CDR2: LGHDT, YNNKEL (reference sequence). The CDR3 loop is CASSQDGNQPQHF. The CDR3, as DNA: TGTGCCAGCAGCCAAGACGGCAATCAGCCCCAGCATTTT.

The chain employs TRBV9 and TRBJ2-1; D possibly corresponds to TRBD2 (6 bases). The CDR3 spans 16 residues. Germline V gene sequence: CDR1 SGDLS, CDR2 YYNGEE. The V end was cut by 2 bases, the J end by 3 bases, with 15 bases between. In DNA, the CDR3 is TGTGCCAGCAGCGTGGGGGGTGCTGGAGTCTACAATGAGCAGTTCTTC. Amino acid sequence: CASSVGGAGVYNEQFF.

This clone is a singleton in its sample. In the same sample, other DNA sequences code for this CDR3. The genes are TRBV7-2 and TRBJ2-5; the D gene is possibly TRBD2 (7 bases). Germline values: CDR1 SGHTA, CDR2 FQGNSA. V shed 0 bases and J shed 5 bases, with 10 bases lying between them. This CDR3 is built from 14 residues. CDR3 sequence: CASSLAGGGETQYF. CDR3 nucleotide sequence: TGTGCCAGCAGCTTAGCGGGAGGGGGGGAGACCCAGTACTTC.

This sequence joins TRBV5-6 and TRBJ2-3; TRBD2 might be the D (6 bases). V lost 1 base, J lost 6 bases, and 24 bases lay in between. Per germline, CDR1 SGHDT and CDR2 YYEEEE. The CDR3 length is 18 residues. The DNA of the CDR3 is TGTGCCAGCAGCTTGTATAGAGGAGGAGGGAGCCAGCCTGATACGCAGTATTTT. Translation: CASSLYRGGGSQPDTQYF.

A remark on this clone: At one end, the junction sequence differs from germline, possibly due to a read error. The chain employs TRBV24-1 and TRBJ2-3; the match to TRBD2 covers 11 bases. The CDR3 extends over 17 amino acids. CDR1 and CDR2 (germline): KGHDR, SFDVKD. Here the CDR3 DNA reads TGTGCCGCCAGTGACTCGACTAGCGGGGTTGTTACAGATACGCAGTATTTT. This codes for CAASDSTSGVVTDTQYF.

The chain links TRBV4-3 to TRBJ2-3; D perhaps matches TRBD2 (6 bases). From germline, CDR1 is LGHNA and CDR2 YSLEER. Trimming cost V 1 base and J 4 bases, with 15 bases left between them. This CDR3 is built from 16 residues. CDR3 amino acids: CASSQGTGGNPDTQYF. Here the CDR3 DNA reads TGCGCCAGCAGCCAAGGAACGGGCGGGAACCCAGATACGCAGTATTTT.

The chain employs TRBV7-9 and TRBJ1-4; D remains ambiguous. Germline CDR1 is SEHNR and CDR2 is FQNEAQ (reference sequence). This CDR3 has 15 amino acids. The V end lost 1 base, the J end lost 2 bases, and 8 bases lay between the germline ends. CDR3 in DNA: TGTGCCAGCAGCTTAGATGGCAGGACTAATGAAAAACTGTTTTTT. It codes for CASSLDGRTNEKLFF.

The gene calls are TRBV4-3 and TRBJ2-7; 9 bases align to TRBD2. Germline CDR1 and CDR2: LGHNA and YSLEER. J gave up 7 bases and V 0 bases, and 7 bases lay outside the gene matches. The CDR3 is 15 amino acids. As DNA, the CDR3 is TGCGCCAGCAGCCAAGATTCCAGCGGGAGGAGTGAGCAGTACTTC. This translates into CASSQDSSGRSEQYF.

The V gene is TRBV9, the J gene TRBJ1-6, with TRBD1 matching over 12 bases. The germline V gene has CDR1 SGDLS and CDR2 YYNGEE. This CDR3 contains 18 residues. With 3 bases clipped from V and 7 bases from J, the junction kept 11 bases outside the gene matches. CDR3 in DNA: TGTGCCAGCAGCGATAAACCGGGACAGGGGGCAGGAAATTCACCCCTCCACTTT. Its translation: CASSDKPGQGAGNSPLHF.

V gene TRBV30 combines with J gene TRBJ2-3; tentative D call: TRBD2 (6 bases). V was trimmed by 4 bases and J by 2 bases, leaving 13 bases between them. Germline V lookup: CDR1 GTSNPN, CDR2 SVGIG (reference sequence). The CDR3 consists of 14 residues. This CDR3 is CAWTMTRITDTQYF. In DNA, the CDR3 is TGTGCCTGGACCATGACTAGAATCACAGATACGCAGTATTTT.

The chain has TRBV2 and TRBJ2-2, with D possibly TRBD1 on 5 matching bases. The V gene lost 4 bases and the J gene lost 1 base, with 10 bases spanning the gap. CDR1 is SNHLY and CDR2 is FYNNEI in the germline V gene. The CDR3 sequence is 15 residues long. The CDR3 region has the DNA TGTGCCAGCAGTGTTAGGGGCCAGAACACCGGGGAGCTGTTTTTT. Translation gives CASSVRGQNTGELFF.

The CDR3, as DNA: TGTGCCAGCAGCTCACAGGGGACTAGCGGGAGCTTCGGCAATGAGCAGTTCTTC. Amino acid sequence: CASSSQGTSGSFGNEQFF. The V call is TRBV7-3, the J call TRBJ2-1; 14 bases align to TRBD2. Germline trimming cut 4 bases from V and 6 bases from J; bases unmatched to any gene: 11. The CDR3 is made up of 18 amino acids. Germline V gene sequence: CDR1 SGHTA, CDR2 FQGTGA.

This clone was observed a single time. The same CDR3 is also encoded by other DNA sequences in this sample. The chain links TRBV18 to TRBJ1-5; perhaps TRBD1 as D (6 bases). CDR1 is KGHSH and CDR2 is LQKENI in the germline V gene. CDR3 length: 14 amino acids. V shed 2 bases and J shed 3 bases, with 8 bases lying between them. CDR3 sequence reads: CASSPGQYNQPQHF. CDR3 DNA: TGTGCCAGCTCACCAGGACAGTACAATCAGCCCCAGCATTTT.